These 26 T cell receptor beta chains came from one sample sequenced in a study of cytomegalovirus exposure and HLA in healthy donors. Using immunoSEQ multiplex PCR, the repertoire was profiled, and TCRdb retains in-frame clones only, with some absent. Altogether approximately 300,000 clones are present, roughly 85% being singletons, with the ten largest covering more than 0.8%. Sequencing input: PBMCs. These receptors were collected from a woman under 30 in good health and CMV-seronegative.

The V gene is TRBV28, the J gene TRBJ1-4; D is unresolved. This CDR3 has 15 amino acids. Trimming cost V 3 bases and J 0 bases, with 8 bases left between them. Per germline, CDR1 MDHEN and CDR2 SYDVKM. The CDR3 loop is CASSFEQTTNEKLFF. As DNA, the CDR3 is TGTGCCAGCAGTTTCGAGCAAACAACTAATGAAAAACTGTTTTTT.

This rearrangement joins TRBV29-1 to TRBJ2-7; TRBD1 is a possible D gene (7 bases). The CDR3 covers 14 residues. Germline values: CDR1 SQVTM, CDR2 ANQGSEA. The V gene lost 4 bases and the J gene lost 0 bases, with 13 bases spanning the gap. This CDR3 reads CSVVAGQSSYEQYF. As DNA, the CDR3 is TGCAGCGTTGTGGCGGGACAGAGCTCCTACGAGCAGTACTTC.

This chain joins TRBV9 and TRBJ1-4, with 7 positions matching TRBD1. V lost 0 bases, J lost 2 bases, and 7 bases stayed unmatched. The germline gives CDR1 SGDLS, CDR2 YYNGEE. The CDR3 has 17 amino acids. CDR3 nucleotide sequence: TGTGCCAGCAGCGTAGGCGGCAGGGGGGCGACTAATGAAAAACTGTTTTTT. It is translated as CASSVGGRGATNEKLFF.

The chain joins TRBV5-1 to TRBJ2-3, with no clear D. CDR1 and CDR2 (germline): SGHRS, YFSETQ. This CDR3 comprises 15 residues. Trimming shortened V by 1 base and J by 3 bases, and 12 bases separated the two germline ends. The CDR3 protein is CASSLSVGSTDTQYF. The DNA of the CDR3 is TGCGCCAGCAGCTTGAGCGTCGGGTCAACAGATACGCAGTATTTT.

Note on this clone: Germline is not matched at one junction end, which may reflect a read error. V is TRBV6-1 and J is TRBJ2-2; D is ambiguous. Germline V gene data show CDR1 as MNHNS and CDR2 as SASEGT. This CDR3 region has 14 residues. This CDR3 reads CASTLGRWAGELFF. The CDR3 bases are TGTGCCAGCACGCTTGGCCGTTGGGCCGGTGAGCTGTTTTTT.

The chain uses TRBV30 and TRBJ2-7; 8 positions match TRBD1. There are 14 residues in the CDR3. V lost 0 bases, J lost 4 bases, and 5 bases stayed unmatched. Germline V gene data show CDR1 as GTSNPN and CDR2 as SVGIG (reference sequence). CDR3 nucleotide sequence: TGTGCCTGGAGTGTCGGGACAGGCCTGTACGAGCAGTACTTC. Residues: CAWSVGTGLYEQYF. Full variable domain (missing parts from reference TRBV30 and TRBJ2-7): SQTIHQWPATLVQPVGSPLSLECTVEGTSNPNLYWYRQAAGRGLQLLFYSVGIGQISSEVPQNLSASRPQDRQFILSSKKLLLSDSGFYLCAWSVGTGLYEQYFGPGTRLTVT.

CDR3 DNA sequence: TGTGCCAGCAGCCCACAGGGGGCGTCTGGCTACGAGCAGTACTTC. Translation gives CASSPQGASGYEQYF. The chain combines TRBV7-2 with TRBJ2-7; 9 positions agree with TRBD1. Germline V gene lookup returns CDR1 SGHTA and CDR2 FQGNSA. The junction had 8 bases not matched to a gene; V was cut back by 5 bases and J by 3 bases. CDR3 length: 15 amino acids. Looking up the rest from reference TRBV7-2 and TRBJ2-7 gives the full variable domain: GAGVSQSPSNKVTEKGKDVELRCDPISGHTALYWYRQSLGQGLEFLIYFQGNSAPDKSGLPSDRFSAERTGGSVSTLTIQRTQQEDSAVYLCASSPQGASGYEQYFGPGTRLTVT.

The rearrangement uses TRBV7-2 and TRBJ2-1, with 11 bases matching TRBD2. The CDR3 spans 14 residues. After removal of 3 bases from V and 8 bases from J, the junction contained 3 bases not matched to a gene. Germline loops: CDR1 SGHTA, CDR2 FQGNSA. The CDR3 region has the DNA TGTGCCAGCAGCTTTACTAGCGGGAGAGATGAGCAGTTCTTC. It yields the protein CASSFTSGRDEQFF.

The chain joins TRBV19 to TRBJ1-5, with 7 bases matching TRBD1. Trimming at V came to 3 bases and at J to 6 bases, leaving 8 bases not matched to a gene. The CDR3 runs to 15 residues. Per the germline V gene, CDR1 is LNHDA and CDR2 is SQIVND (reference sequence). The DNA for the CDR3 is TGTGCCAGTAGTATTAAGGGGGCAATTAGTCAGCCCCAGCATTTT. Translating it yields CASSIKGAISQPQHF.

This clone was recorded only once. The chain employs TRBV28 and TRBJ2-7; 7 nucleotides agree with TRBD1. CDR1 and CDR2 (germline): MDHEN, SYDVKM. CDR3 length: 15 residues. The J segment lost 4 bases and the V segment lost 5 bases, leaving 11 bases of the junction unmatched. CDR3 protein: CASSTDGTAYYEQYF. In DNA form, the CDR3 reads TGTGCCAGCAGTACTGATGGGACAGCTTATTACGAGCAGTACTTC. The entire variable domain, with the rest obtained from reference TRBV28 and TRBJ2-7, is as follows: DVKVTQSSRYLVKRTGEKVFLECVQDMDHENMFWYRQDPGLGLRLIYFSYDVKMKEKGDIPEGYSVSREKKERFSLILESASTNQTSMYLCASSTDGTAYYEQYFGPGTRLTVT.

This clone was picked up one time. The V gene is TRBV6-6, the J gene TRBJ2-7, with D unresolved. CDR1 and CDR2 (germline): MNHNY, SVGAGI (reference sequence). With 5 bases removed from V and 2 bases from J, the gap between germline ends came to 4 bases. The CDR3 is 11 residues long. CDR3 sequence reads: CASSTTYEQYF. For the CDR3, the DNA is TGTGCCAGCAGTACTACCTACGAGCAGTACTTC.

The chain uses TRBV6-1 and TRBJ2-7, with D possibly being TRBD2 (5 bases). The V end was cut by 1 base, the J end by 2 bases, with 12 bases between. CDR1 and CDR2 (germline): MNHNS, SASEGT. CDR3 size: 15 residues. The CDR3 region has the DNA TGTGCCAGCAGTGAAGAACTAGGCAACACCTACGAGCAGTACTTC. Translation: CASSEELGNTYEQYF.

This sequence joins TRBV27 and TRBJ1-2, with 7 bases fitting TRBD1. Germline V CDR1 and CDR2: MNHEY, SMNVEV (reference sequence). This CDR3 region has 14 residues. J lost 4 bases, V lost 6 bases, and 8 bases had no gene match. The CDR3 DNA sequence: TGTGCCAGCAGAGCGACAGGGTCTGTCTATGGCTACACCTTC. This sequence encodes CASRATGSVYGYTF.

V gene TRBV5-1 combines with J gene TRBJ1-1, with 7 bases lining up with TRBD1. The germline gives CDR1 SGHRS, CDR2 YFSETQ. CDR3 length: 17 amino acids. J was trimmed by 5 bases and V by 0 bases; bases with no gene match: 13. The CDR3 sequence is CASSLGGTDLSGTEAFF. The CDR3, as DNA: TGCGCCAGCAGCTTGGGGGGGACAGACCTATCTGGGACTGAAGCTTTCTTT.

The chain has TRBV7-3 and TRBJ2-5; 8 bases fit TRBD2. This CDR3 spans 15 amino acids. Losses at the gene ends were 5 bases for V and 5 bases for J; bases not matched to a gene: 10. The germline CDR1 and CDR2 sequences are SGHTA and FQGTGA. This CDR3 is CASSQAGVSGETQYF. Written as DNA, the CDR3 is TGTGCCAGCAGCCAAGCGGGAGTTTCGGGGGAGACCCAGTACTTC.

V usage is TRBV28 and J usage is TRBJ2-7; 10 nucleotides line up with TRBD2. The CDR3 is made up of 15 amino acids. Germline-derived CDR1 and CDR2 are MDHEN and SYDVKM. The ends lost 7 bases at V and 2 bases at J; junction bases unmatched: 8. CDR3 sequence: CASTLGLAETYEQYF. CDR3 coding DNA: TGTGCCAGCACCCTTGGACTAGCGGAAACCTACGAGCAGTACTTC.

CDR3 DNA: TGCGCCAGCAGCCAGCGGACTTTCCGAACCGGGGAGCTGTTTTTT. Its protein product is CASSQRTFRTGELFF. The chain combines TRBV4-3 with TRBJ2-2, with a possible D match to TRBD2 (5 bases). The CDR3 runs 15 residues. CDR1 LGHNA and CDR2 YSLEER come from the germline V gene. The ends were cut back, 3 bases at V and 5 bases at J, with 13 bases in the middle.

As DNA, the CDR3 is TGTGCCAGCAGTTACTCATCGGAGGGGCCAACCTACGAGCAGTACTTC. Amino acids: CASSYSSEGPTYEQYF. The J gene is TRBJ2-7, the V gene TRBV6-5, with D possibly matching TRBD2 (6 bases). Germline values: CDR1 MNHEY, CDR2 SVGAGI. Trimming shortened V by 0 bases and J by 2 bases, and 14 bases separated the two germline ends. The CDR3 consists of 16 residues.

The J gene is TRBJ2-5, the V gene TRBV5-4; possibly TRBD2 for D (6 bases). CDR3 length equals 15 residues. The V end was cut by 4 bases, the J end by 2 bases, with 15 bases between. Per the germline V gene, CDR1 is SGHNT and CDR2 is YYREEE (reference sequence). The CDR3 sequence: CASSAPWGDQETQYF. Written as DNA, the CDR3 is TGTGCCAGCAGCGCCCCCTGGGGGGATCAAGAGACCCAGTACTTC.

CDR3 amino acids: CASSPVLTSGGGEQFF. The CDR3 nucleotides read TGTGCCAGCAGCCCGGTTCTGACTAGCGGAGGGGGGGAGCAGTTCTTC. The chain uses TRBV7-2 and TRBJ2-1; 9 bases are shared with TRBD2. This CDR3 region has 16 residues. V dropped 5 bases and J dropped 10; count of bases not matched to a gene: 15. Germline CDR1 is SGHTA and CDR2 is FQGNSA.

This clone has only one observation. The chain combines TRBV27 with TRBJ2-3, with 11 bases that match TRBD2. CDR1 is MNHEY and CDR2 is SMNVEV in the germline V gene (reference sequence). V shed 0 bases, J shed 6 bases, and the junction held 11 bases outside the gene matches. This CDR3 comprises 18 residues. CDR3 region: CASSLSNLAGGGDDTQYF. The CDR3 DNA is TGTGCCAGCAGTTTATCAAATCTAGCGGGAGGAGGCGATGATACGCAGTATTTT.

The chain employs TRBV2 and TRBJ1-4, with 8 bases that match TRBD1. With V trimmed by 3 bases and J by 7 bases, 7 bases remained unmatched. Per the germline V gene, CDR1 is SNHLY and CDR2 is FYNNEI. This CDR3 has 15 amino acids. DNA for the CDR3: TGTGCCAGCAGTGAGATGCAGGGGGCGGGTGAAAAACTGTTTTTT. This sequence encodes CASSEMQGAGEKLFF.

This clone was counted a single time. The V and J genes are TRBV30 and TRBJ2-5, with 7 bases fitting TRBD1. CDR1 is GTSNPN, CDR2 SVGIG, per germline (reference sequence). CDR3 size: 15 residues. Trimming removed 0 bases from V and 5 bases from J; junction bases left unmatched: 9. The DNA of the CDR3 is TGTGCCTGGAGTGTAAGGGGTCAGGGGGAGGAGACCCAGTACTTC. Its translation is CAWSVRGQGEETQYF.

The V and J genes are TRBV7-9 and TRBJ1-4; D is unresolved. The germline V and J ends were trimmed by 3 bases and 7 bases, with 12 bases remaining between them. This CDR3 region has 14 residues. Germline V gene data show CDR1 as SEHNR and CDR2 as FQNEAQ (reference sequence). The CDR3 reads CASSFEEVGEKLFF. As DNA, the CDR3 is TGTGCCAGCAGCTTCGAGGAGGTCGGTGAAAAACTGTTTTTT.

This clone has more than one count but fewer than ten. The chain uses TRBV7-8 and TRBJ2-7, with D unclear. The V end was cut by 1 base, the J end by 2 bases, with 9 bases between. There are 14 residues in the CDR3. Germline lookup yields CDR1 SGHVS and CDR2 FQNEAQ. The CDR3, as DNA: TGTGCCAGCAGCTTAGGTACAGTACCCTACGAGCAGTACTTC. Its translation is CASSLGTVPYEQYF.

The genes are TRBV6-1 and TRBJ2-7; D possibly corresponds to TRBD1 (6 bases). Trimming cost V 2 bases and J 3 bases, with 14 bases left between them. Germline-derived CDR1 and CDR2 are MNHNS and SASEGT. This CDR3 region has 15 residues. Written as DNA, the CDR3 is TGTGCCAGCAGTGAACCGAGGGACATGGTCTACGAGCAGTACTTC. It translates to CASSEPRDMVYEQYF.